The rows below give T cell receptor beta chains drawn from one sample of a study of blood T cell repertoires in COVID-19. TCRdb's copy holds only in-frame clones and misses some; the assay was immunoSEQ multiplex PCR. The data show roughly 200,000 clones, more than 85% seen once. Sequenced material: peripheral blood. These TCRs come from a man between 35 and 55 years old with active or convalescent COVID-19. The CDR3 runs from the conserved cysteine through the conserved F or W. A D gene is named only where the DNA matches it firmly. For some rows the clone size is stated as once, few or many, or as a class when expanded; others skip it.

clone size: .; J gene: TRBJ2-6; D gene: .; V gene: TRBV2; CDR3 protein: CASGPGSSGANVLTF; CDR3 DNA: TGTGCCAGCGGGCCGGGAAGCTCTGGGGCCAACGTCCTGACTTTC
clone size: .; J gene: TRBJ2-3; D gene: .; V gene: TRBV14; CDR3 protein: CASSPRQSTDTQYF; CDR3 DNA: TGTGCCAGCAGCCCCCGACAAAGCACAGATACGCAGTATTTT
clone size: .; J gene: TRBJ1-5; D gene: TRBD1; V gene: TRBV15; CDR3 protein: CATSSWTGQPQHF; CDR3 DNA: TGTGCCACCAGCAGCTGGACAGGCCAGCCCCAGCATTTT
clone size: few; J gene: TRBJ2-2; D gene: .; V gene: TRBV6-5; CDR3 protein: CASSYSGGNTGELFF; CDR3 DNA: TGTGCCAGCAGTTACTCGGGGGGGAACACCGGGGAGCTGTTTTTT
clone size: .; J gene: TRBJ2-3; D gene: TRBD2; V gene: TRBV2; CDR3 protein: CASSQSSGGSNTQYF; CDR3 DNA: TGTGCCAGCAGTCAGTCTAGCGGGGGGTCAAATACGCAGTATTTT
clone size: once; J gene: TRBJ1-2; D gene: .; V gene: TRBV7-2; CDR3 protein: CASSLGARAANYGYTF; CDR3 DNA: TGTGCCAGCAGCTTAGGTGCCAGGGCCGCTAACTATGGCTACACCTTC
clone size: .; J gene: TRBJ1-5; D gene: .; V gene: TRBV4-2; CDR3 protein: CASSQDERQGLPQHF; CDR3 DNA: TGTGCCAGCAGCCAAGATGAGCGGCAGGGGCTGCCCCAGCATTTT
clone size: .; J gene: TRBJ1-2; D gene: .; V gene: TRBV5-1; CDR3 protein: CASSLFESMAGAYTF; CDR3 DNA: TGCGCCAGCAGCCTCTTTGAATCGATGGCAGGGGCCTACACCTTC
clone size: .; J gene: TRBJ1-2; D gene: TRBD1; V gene: TRBV29-1; CDR3 protein: CSALQGARSGYTF; CDR3 DNA: TGCAGCGCATTACAGGGGGCGCGGAGTGGCTACACCTTC
clone size: .; J gene: TRBJ1-3; D gene: .; V gene: TRBV10-1; CDR3 protein: CASRDSSGNTIYF; CDR3 DNA: TGCGCCAGCAGAGACTCCTCTGGAAACACCATATATTTT
clone size: .; J gene: TRBJ1-5; D gene: .; V gene: TRBV7-8; CDR3 protein: CASSLEAPSRGQPQHF; CDR3 DNA: TGTGCCAGCAGCTTAGAGGCGCCGTCGAGGGGGCAGCCCCAGCATTTT
clone size: once; J gene: TRBJ2-3; D gene: .; V gene: TRBV11-2; CDR3 protein: CASSFASASTDTQYF; CDR3 DNA: TGTGCCAGCAGCTTTGCTAGCGCTAGCACAGATACGCAGTATTTT
clone size: once; J gene: TRBJ1-1; D gene: TRBD1; V gene: TRBV6-5; CDR3 protein: CASSQQGGTEAFF; CDR3 DNA: TGTGCCAGCAGCCAACAGGGGGGAACTGAAGCTTTCTTT
clone size: .; J gene: TRBJ1-4; D gene: .; V gene: TRBV19; CDR3 protein: CASSPGTREKLFF; CDR3 DNA: TGTGCCAGTAGCCCCGGGACACGAGAAAAACTGTTTTTT
clone size: .; J gene: TRBJ2-5; D gene: .; V gene: TRBV20-1; CDR3 protein: CSASEGPAETQYF; CDR3 DNA: TGCAGTGCTAGTGAGGGGCCGGCAGAGACCCAGTACTTC
clone size: .; J gene: TRBJ2-1; D gene: TRBD2; V gene: TRBV7-3; CDR3 protein: CASSEIAGVAYNEQFF; CDR3 DNA: TGTGCCAGCAGCGAGATAGCGGGGGTTGCCTACAATGAGCAGTTCTTC
clone size: .; J gene: TRBJ2-5; D gene: TRBD2; V gene: TRBV27; CDR3 protein: CASSLYAGGPETQYF; CDR3 DNA: TGTGCCAGCAGTTTATACGCGGGGGGGCCAGAGACCCAGTACTTC
clone size: once; J gene: TRBJ2-5; D gene: .; V gene: TRBV11-2; CDR3 protein: CASSFAGLLETQYF; CDR3 DNA: TGTGCCAGCAGCTTCGCAGGGTTGTTGGAGACCCAGTACTTC
clone size: few; J gene: TRBJ1-3; D gene: .; V gene: TRBV7-8; CDR3 protein: CASSPPLRFRSSGNTIYF; CDR3 DNA: TGTGCCAGCAGCCCCCCCCTTAGGTTTCGGAGCTCTGGAAACACCATATATTTT
clone size: .; J gene: TRBJ2-2; D gene: .; V gene: TRBV2; CDR3 protein: CASSEFGGRTTGELFF; CDR3 DNA: TGTGCCAGCAGTGAATTCGGGGGGCGAACGACCGGGGAGCTGTTTTTT
clone size: once; J gene: TRBJ1-1; D gene: .; V gene: TRBV14; CDR3 protein: CASSLGRRTEAFF; CDR3 DNA: TGTGCCAGCAGCCTGGGGAGGAGAACTGAAGCTTTCTTT
clone size: .; J gene: TRBJ2-5; D gene: .; V gene: TRBV12-3/TRBV12-4; CDR3 protein: CASTRDQETQYF; CDR3 DNA: TGTGCCAGCACCAGGGACCAAGAGACCCAGTACTTC
clone size: .; J gene: TRBJ2-1; D gene: .; V gene: TRBV5-1; CDR3 protein: CASSLGLHNEQFF; CDR3 DNA: TGCGCCAGCAGCTTGGGACTACACAATGAGCAGTTCTTC
clone size: .; J gene: TRBJ2-3; D gene: TRBD2; V gene: TRBV27; CDR3 protein: CASSTLLAGGTDTQYF; CDR3 DNA: TGTGCCAGCAGTACCCTCTTAGCGGGGGGCACAGATACGCAGTATTTT